The rows below give T cell receptor beta chains drawn from one sample of a study of blood T cell repertoires in COVID-19. Generated by immunoSEQ multiplex PCR, the TCRdb table keeps only in-frame clones and is missing some. The sample has some 220,000 clones, approximately 81% seen once. The sequencing input was peripheral blood. Receptor source: a woman aged 60-70 years who had recovered from COVID-19. Each CDR3 is given with its conserved first and last residue. The D gene is left open where the match is weak. Clone sizes are given selectively: once, few, many, or a class where the clone is expanded.

.	TRBV6-5	.	TRBJ2-5	TGTGCCAGCACCCTAGAGGGGGGGTCTTCCCAGTACTTC	CASTLEGGSSQYF
.	TRBV11-3	.	TRBJ2-3	TGTGCCAGCAGCTTAGGAGGGGTCAGGGGAAGGGATACGCAGTATTTT	CASSLGGVRGRDTQYF
few	TRBV9	.	TRBJ2-5	TGTGCCAGCTCCGGTTGGCAAGAGACCCAGTACTTC	CASSGWQETQYF
.	TRBV29-1	.	TRBJ1-1	TGCAGCGTTGAACAGGTACTGAACACTGAAGCTTTCTTT	CSVEQVLNTEAFF
.	TRBV2	.	TRBJ1-6	TGTGCCAGCAGTGTTGGGCCCTCACCCCTCCACTTT	CASSVGPSPLHF
few	TRBV25-1	.	TRBJ2-1	TGTGCCAGCAGTGACGGCGGGGACAATGAGCAGTTCTTC	CASSDGGDNEQFF
once	TRBV4-3	.	TRBJ2-5	TGCGCCAGCAGCCATAGAGGCAGAGGAGAGACCCAGTACTTC	CASSHRGRGETQYF
.	TRBV19	.	TRBJ1-4	TGTGCCAGTAGTATGGGAGGGCCACTGTTTTTT	CASSMGGPLFF
.	TRBV11-2	.	TRBJ1-3	TGTGCCAGCAGCTTGCGCGGTCTCTCCGGAAACACCATATATTTT	CASSLRGLSGNTIYF
.	TRBV6-2/TRBV6-3	.	TRBJ1-2	TGTGCCAGCAGTTACTCGGGTCAGACTTTCTATGGCTACACCTTC	CASSYSGQTFYGYTF
.	TRBV19	.	TRBJ1-5	TGTGCCAGTGGATTGACAGGAAGCAATCAGCCCCAGCATTTT	CASGLTGSNQPQHF
.	TRBV5-1	.	TRBJ1-1	TGCGCCAGCAGCTTGGCGGTCCGGGTCGGGAACACTGAAGCTTTCTTT	CASSLAVRVGNTEAFF
.	TRBV19	TRBD1	TRBJ1-4	TGTGCCAGTAGTACACCCGGACAGGGACGAGAAAAACTGTTTTTT	CASSTPGQGREKLFF
.	TRBV6-2/TRBV6-3	.	TRBJ1-1	TGTGCCAGCAGTTACCCCGCGGACACTGAAGCTTTCTTT	CASSYPADTEAFF
.	TRBV19	TRBD1	TRBJ2-5	TGTGCCAGTAGTCCCCTTGGGACAGCTGAAGATGACCAGTACTTC	CASSPLGTAEDDQYF